This T cell receptor (beta chain) was sequenced for a study of cytomegalovirus exposure and HLA in healthy donors (dated by TCRdb to about 2017). Some background on the complete study: The 670 or so repertoires of the first cohort and the 95 to 150 validation repertoires were produced on the same platform, according to a later analysis. The aim of the study was to test whether cataloging public T cell receptors could identify signatures of past pathogen exposure. Besides the first cohort of around 700 subjects, a separate validation cohort made up of over a hundred different subjects was used. To predict cytomegalovirus infection status, the study combined high-throughput TCR immunosequencing, statistical association of individual TCRs with disease status, and machine learning.

V is trimmed back by 4 bases and J by 7 bases, and the junction contains 16 bases that no gene match accounts for. The CDR3 runs 18 amino acids, cysteine and phenylalanine included. Only the CDR3 DNA stays, 54 bases, in frame from base 1. From the germline V gene, CDR1 is ENHRY and CDR2 is SYGVKD. The library was generated by the immunoSEQ multiplex PCR assay. Turning to the authors' computational methods: A statistical classification framework was built to diagnose cytomegalovirus status from the catalog of TCR beta chain sequences. Drawn from immuneACCESS, this table holds only the in-frame rearrangements with V and J called that TCRdb kept. Clones are partly lost; checked studies trace under half to an unresolved V gene and leave the rest unexplained. That table gives V, J and clone size, and the DNA gave D and trimming. For this sample there are approximately 170,000 clones; approximately 88% appear just once. Clones ranked in the top ten supply about a tenth of the sample.

The donors belonged to the validation cohort of about 120 subjects, which was separate from the roughly 670-subject first cohort. The paper as a whole reports these results and caveats: All 120 or so repertoires were used to score co-occurrence in the validation cohort in a later analysis, because that analysis had no HLA typing for the cohort. Across donors, most TCR sequences were observed very rarely, whereas some public TCRs were present in many individuals. In a later analysis, TCRs clustered in the first cohort were found to also tend to co-occur in the roughly 110 validation repertoires, with approximately 95% of cluster scores above 0. The classifier was reported to diagnose cytomegalovirus status with high specificity and sensitivity in both the original and validation cohorts. A total of fewer than 200 TCR beta chains were listed by the study as associated with cytomegalovirus. A few of the identified cytomegalovirus-associated TCR beta chains were confirmed in vitro to be specific for cytomegalovirus antigens. The authors suggested that the approach could potentially be extended to other disease states and immunological phenotypes.

This clone was detected once. Its target antigen remains unknown. No much larger clone exists at a distance of one base, and base qualities are not known. The chain joins TRBV10-3 to TRBJ2-2; 9 central nucleotides agree with TRBD2. The receptor's source is a man aged 25 to 45 in good health and CMV-seropositive. Sequenced input: PBMCs. The CDR3 sequence is CAISGNSGSGRWDGELFF. The bases are TGTGCCATCAGTGGTAATAGCGGGAGCGGACGGTGGGACGGGGAGCTGTTTTTT.